This T cell receptor beta chain was retrieved from a study of shared clonotypes between healthy human individuals (dated by TCRdb to 2019 to 2021). As for the study more broadly: A couple of women and a few men aged 18 to 49 years were included in the cohort. For each donor, CD4 naive and CD4 memory were each given three plates, CD8 naive was given two plates, and CD8 memory was given one plate. Blood TCR repertoires of four to six healthy adults were deeply sequenced to estimate repertoire size and the extent of clonotype sharing between individuals. Different laboratories and diverse techniques were used to prepare libraries and sequence TCR repertoires, to increase sequencing depth and limit assay-specific biases. Leukapheresis yielded between about 0.94 and 10 billion PBMCs per donor.

About this clone itself: It lacks a known antigen. No base quality values were provided; no much bigger clone lies one nucleotide off.

Study-wide findings and limitations: Compared with non-shared clonotypes, clonotypes shared by all four sorted-subset donors had higher generation probabilities. Naive subsets generally had larger estimated clonotype richness than memory subsets did. Because the study included only a small number of donors, the genetic and exposure-history diversity represented was limited. Even with the large sequencing depth, rarefaction of the sorted-subset datasets indicated that sequencing was incomplete. Across a few donors, approximately 5% of naive CD4, approximately 3.6% of naive CD8, roughly 2.2% of memory CD4, and roughly 0.4% of memory CD8 clonotypes were shared. Based on pairwise subsampling, the degree of clonotype sharing among donors was expected to be affected by sequencing depth. Sampling was limited to blood, and TCR repertoires in tissue likely differ from TCR repertoires in blood.

Using the deep immunoSEQ assay, multiplex PCR amplified TCR CDR3 regions from genomic DNA. Extracted genomic DNA from each cell subset was spread evenly across all wells of several immunoSEQ 96-well plates, with each plate serving as a replicate. Each replicate PCR for sorted subsets received 200 ng genomic DNA, equal to 28,000 or so T cell genomes. Purified libraries were quantified with a Qubit 3.0 fluorometer, sized on a Bioanalyzer 2100, and re-quantified with the KAPA Library Quantification kit. Each immunoSEQ 96-well plate was sequenced on its own single-read 150-cycle Illumina NextSeq 550 flow cell. Regarding the original processing steps: Because only junctional sequences without quality scores were contained in the immunoSEQ output, filtering matching that applied to full-length reads could not be performed. To assign V/J genes and CDR3, sequences were annotated against IMGT germline references using PyIR, a Python wrapper for IgBLAST v1.9. Any read was removed if the V/J assignment was weak (E-value above 1e-6), the CDR3 was missing, or the read contained stop codons, out-of-frame junctions, or ambiguous translated residues. A V3J clonotype was defined by an identical inferred V gene, J gene, and CDR3 amino acid sequence. To compute the percentage overlap between repertoires, the number of shared unique clonotypes was divided by the size of the smaller repertoire. Richness of each repertoire was evaluated using RTK rarefaction, the Chao1 estimator, and Recon v2.1 estimates of unobserved clonotypes. Generation probabilities were computed with OLGA for all TCRbeta clonotypes obtained by the gDNA method from a handful of donors. Imported from immuneACCESS, the table was reduced by TCRdb to in-frame sequences with V and J called. These copies leave out some clones; in studies compared against another copy, an unresolved V gene accounts for under half, and the cause of the remainder is not known. The D gene and trimming were derived from the DNA, and the V and J assignments and clone size from that table. This sample gives over 2 million clones in total; 90% to 95% of them show up just once. More than 0.1% of the sample comes from the top ten.

CDR3 length: 13 amino acids, cysteine to phenylalanine. Of the read, only the CDR3 DNA is kept; its 39 bases are in frame from base 1. The germline V gene (reference sequence) sets CDR1 to MNHNY and CDR2 to SVGAGI. The V and J ends are trimmed by 6 bases and 4 bases, leaving 12 bases between them. Healthy HIV-negative adults with no recently reported acute infections or vaccinations were included as donors. All donors were Caucasian adults living in Nashville, Tennessee, USA. CD4+ T cells were enriched by magnetic negative selection; naive cells were then positively selected on CD45RA, and the negative fraction formed the memory subset. After blood collection by leukapheresis, PBMCs were isolated using Ficoll-Histopaque density gradient centrifugation and then cryopreserved in the vapor phase of liquid nitrogen. Purity and quantity of every magnetically sorted T cell population were checked by analytical flow cytometry. Genomic DNA was isolated from every sorted fraction and measured by UV absorbance on a Nanodrop 2000c.

The sequence was obtained from a man aged 18 to 30 in good health. The chain was built from TRBV6-6 and TRBJ1-2, with TRBD1 tentatively as D gene (6 bases match). The specimen sequenced was naive CD4+ T cells sorted from blood. This sample's cell subset or site label indicates: CD45RA+ positively selected. The CDR3 amino acid sequence is: CASRQGSSYGYTF. Read as DNA, the sequence is TGTGCCAGCAGACAGGGATCGAGCTATGGCTACACCTTC.